A selection of T cell receptor beta chains follows, all from one sample in a study of shared clonotypes between healthy human individuals. TCRdb's copy holds only in-frame clones and misses some; the assay was immunoSEQ multiplex PCR. Of around 700,000 clones listed, approximately 90% are singletons. The specimen sequenced was naive CD8+ T cells sorted from blood. These receptors were collected from a man aged 30 to 45 in good health. Both conserved end residues are part of each CDR3. D genes are given only for firm matches. Some rows have no size entry. The others give once, few or many, or a class for an expanded clone.

-	TRBD2	TRBV7-9	TRBJ2-3	CASSRRIAGDTDTQYF	TGTGCCAGCAGCCGAAGAATAGCGGGGGACACAGATACGCAGTATTTT
-	-	TRBV6-5	TRBJ2-1	CASSYDSQSSYNEQFF	TGTGCCAGCAGTTACGACTCCCAAAGCTCCTACAATGAGCAGTTCTTC
-	-	TRBV7-9	TRBJ1-2	CASSLGAGYGYTF	TGTGCCAGCAGCTTGGGGGCTGGCTATGGCTACACCTTC
-	-	TRBV7-9	TRBJ2-7	CASSPGGNEQYF	TGTGCCAGCAGCCCAGGGGGGAACGAGCAGTACTTC
-	TRBD1	TRBV5-5	TRBJ1-5	CASSKGQYSNQPQHF	TGTGCCAGCAGCAAGGGACAGTATAGCAATCAGCCCCAGCATTTT
-	-	TRBV2	TRBJ2-1	CASSEAAVQFGQFF	TGTGCCAGCAGTGAAGCGGCGGTCCAATTTGGGCAGTTCTTC
-	TRBD1	TRBV6-1	TRBJ1-6	CASTPGTGSSPLHF	TGTGCCAGCACCCCCGGGACAGGGTCTTCACCCCTCCACTTT
once	-	TRBV6-6	TRBJ2-7	CASKGHEQYF	TGTGCCAGCAAGGGGCACGAGCAGTACTTC
-	-	TRBV2	TRBJ2-7	CASSSGNSYEQYF	TGTGCCAGCAGTTCGGGCAACTCCTACGAGCAGTACTTC
-	TRBD1	TRBV28	TRBJ1-5	CASNLDRVDQPQHF	TGTGCCAGCAACCTGGACAGGGTTGATCAGCCCCAGCATTTT
-	-	TRBV12-5	TRBJ1-1	CASGLGGNWGTEAFF	TGTGCTAGTGGTTTGGGGGGTAATTGGGGAACTGAAGCTTTCTTT
-	-	TRBV28	TRBJ2-7	CASSLVQVYEQYF	TGTGCCAGCAGTTTGGTACAAGTCTACGAGCAGTACTTC
-	-	TRBV12-5	TRBJ2-3	CASGLKGGADTQYF	TGTGCTAGTGGTTTGAAGGGTGGTGCGGATACGCAGTATTTT
-	TRBD2	TRBV5-8	TRBJ2-5	CASSLGLAGEETQYF	TGTGCCAGCAGCTTGGGACTAGCGGGAGAAGAGACCCAGTACTTC
-	-	TRBV4-1	TRBJ2-2	CASSQGDRGELFF	TGCGCCAGCAGCCAAGGGGACCGCGGGGAGCTGTTTTTT
-	-	TRBV6-4	TRBJ2-2	CASSEGAGDTGELFF	TGTGCCAGCAGTGAGGGGGCGGGAGACACCGGGGAGCTGTTTTTT
-	-	TRBV30	TRBJ1-2	CAWSRHRSYGYTF	TGTGCCTGGAGTCGGCACAGGAGCTATGGCTACACCTTC
few	TRBD1	TRBV5-1	TRBJ2-7	CASSLETGHSYEQYF	TGCGCCAGCAGCTTGGAGACAGGGCACTCCTACGAGCAGTACTTC
-	-	TRBV27	TRBJ1-4	CASSLLGEEEKLFF	TGTGCCAGCAGTTTATTAGGGGAGGAAGAAAAACTGTTTTTT
-	-	TRBV29-1	TRBJ1-2	CSVDGIYNYGYTF	TGCAGCGTTGATGGGATTTATAACTATGGCTACACCTTC
-	TRBD1	TRBV19	TRBJ1-4	CASNSGGFEKLFF	TGTGCCAGTAACTCAGGGGGCTTTGAAAAACTGTTTTTT
-	-	TRBV7-2	TRBJ1-2	CASTPDRANYGYTF	TGTGCCAGCACCCCGGACAGAGCTAACTATGGCTACACCTTC
once	-	TRBV27	TRBJ1-5	CASCDSPNQPQHF	TGTGCCAGCTGCGACAGTCCGAATCAGCCCCAGCATTTT
-	-	TRBV7-3	TRBJ2-7	CASTALGGLYYEQYF	TGTGCCAGCACCGCTCTGGGGGGACTTTACTACGAGCAGTACTTC
-	-	TRBV4-1	TRBJ2-3	CASSQVKREAYSTDTQYF	TGCGCCAGCAGCCAAGTAAAAAGGGAGGCCTATAGCACAGATACGCAGTATTTT
-	-	TRBV4-2	TRBJ2-2	CASSQVPTQGELFF	TGTGCCAGCAGCCAAGTCCCCACACAGGGGGAGCTGTTTTTT
-	TRBD2	TRBV11-2	TRBJ2-5	CASSVAPSTSEETQYF	TGTGCCAGCAGCGTCGCCCCATCGACTAGCGAAGAGACCCAGTACTTC
-	-	TRBV19	TRBJ1-3	CASSDIRQPTSGNTIYF	TGTGCCAGTAGTGATATACGACAGCCGACCTCTGGAAACACCATATATTTT
-	TRBD2	TRBV7-2	TRBJ2-7	CASSSLGASGRFSYEQYF	TGTGCCAGCAGCTCCCTCGGCGCTAGCGGCAGGTTCTCCTACGAGCAGTACTTC
once	TRBD2	TRBV9	TRBJ2-1	CASSVKLEGLAHYNEQFF	TGTGCCAGCAGCGTAAAGTTAGAGGGACTAGCCCATTACAATGAGCAGTTCTTC
-	TRBD2	TRBV5-1	TRBJ2-5	CASSPMTSGSEETQYF	TGCGCCAGCAGCCCCATGACTAGCGGGAGTGAGGAGACCCAGTACTTC
-	-	TRBV7-9	TRBJ2-1	CASSSVDRNYNEQFF	TGTGCCAGCAGCTCCGTGGACAGAAATTACAATGAGCAGTTCTTC
-	-	TRBV27	TRBJ2-7	CASSLTRGREQYF	TGTGCCAGCAGTTTAACCCGGGGACGCGAGCAGTACTTC
-	TRBD1	TRBV9	TRBJ2-7	CASSTGDTLYSYEQYF	TGTGCCAGCAGCACAGGGGACACCCTTTACTCCTACGAGCAGTACTTC
-	-	TRBV27	TRBJ2-7	CASSFRRYDYEQYF	TGTGCCAGCAGTTTCCGTAGATACGACTACGAGCAGTACTTC
-	-	TRBV7-9	TRBJ1-5	CASSLDTQGSSNQPQHF	TGTGCCAGCAGCTTAGACACACAGGGATCAAGCAATCAGCCCCAGCATTTT
-	TRBD1	TRBV6-1	TRBJ2-1	CASSDQGAYEQFF	TGTGCCAGCAGTGACCAGGGGGCCTATGAGCAGTTCTTC
-	-	TRBV29-1	TRBJ2-2	CSVGPNTGELFF	TGCAGCGTTGGGCCAAACACCGGGGAGCTGTTTTTT
-	-	TRBV7-8	TRBJ2-1	CASVPSSALYNEQFF	TGTGCCTCGGTACCCTCCTCTGCCCTATACAATGAGCAGTTCTTC
-	-	TRBV7-9	TRBJ2-7	CASSLPPGPEYEQYF	TGTGCCAGCAGCTTACCTCCGGGACCCGAATACGAGCAGTACTTC
-	-	TRBV7-6	TRBJ2-7	CASSLASSGDYEQYF	TGTGCCAGCAGCTTAGCGTCTTCAGGAGACTACGAGCAGTACTTC
-	TRBD1	TRBV27	TRBJ1-1	CASSSRQGWNTEAFF	TGTGCCAGCAGTTCCCGACAGGGTTGGAACACTGAAGCTTTCTTT
-	-	TRBV4-3	TRBJ1-5	CASSQDRGSNQPQHF	TGCGCCAGCAGCCAAGACAGGGGTAGCAATCAGCCCCAGCATTTT
-	-	TRBV6-4	TRBJ2-3	CASSPQGGKSTDTQYF	TGTGCCAGCAGTCCTCAGGGAGGTAAGAGCACAGATACGCAGTATTTT
-	-	TRBV5-1	TRBJ2-3	CASSLEQIDTQYF	TGCGCCAGCAGCTTGGAACAGATAGATACGCAGTATTTT
-	-	TRBV11-2	TRBJ2-3	CASSLVVGDTQYF	TGTGCCAGCAGCTTAGTCGTCGGAGATACGCAGTATTTT